The text below deals with one T cell receptor (beta chain). The data derive from a study of blood T cell repertoires in COVID-19. Study-wide background: Nucleic acid was either cDNA or gDNA, and it came from T cells, B-cell-depleted T cells, or PBMCs.

The V segment lost 5 bases and the J segment 7 bases; nucleotides outside the gene matches: 5. CDR3 length: 15 residues. Germline values: CDR1 MNHEY, CDR2 SMNVEV (reference sequence). Data came from immunoSEQ multiplex PCR; TCRdb stores just in-frame clones and leaves some out. The sample holds about 480,000 clones; approximately 88% are singletons and the top ten take roughly 12%. Sequencing was done on a sample of peripheral blood. This TCR came from a woman between 45 and 60 years old with COVID-19, enrolled during active disease. J is TRBJ2-2 and V is TRBV27; 12 bases map to TRBD2. The CDR3 is CASSTSGGINGELFF. The CDR3 DNA sequence: TGTGCCAGCAGTACTAGCGGGGGGATAAACGGGGAGCTGTTTTTT.